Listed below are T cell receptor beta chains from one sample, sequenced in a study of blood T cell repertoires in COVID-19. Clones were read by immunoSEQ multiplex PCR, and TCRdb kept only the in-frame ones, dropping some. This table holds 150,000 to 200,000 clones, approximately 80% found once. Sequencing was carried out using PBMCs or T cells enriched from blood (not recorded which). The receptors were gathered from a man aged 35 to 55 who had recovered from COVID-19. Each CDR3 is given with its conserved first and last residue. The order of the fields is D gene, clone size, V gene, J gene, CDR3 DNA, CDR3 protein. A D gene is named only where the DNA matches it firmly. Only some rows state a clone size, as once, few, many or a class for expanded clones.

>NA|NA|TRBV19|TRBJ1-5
TGTGCCAGTACCCCGTGGACAGAACCGCAGCCCCAGCATTTT
CASTPWTEPQPQHF
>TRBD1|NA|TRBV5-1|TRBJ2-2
TGCGCCAGCAGCAAAAGGTCCGGGACAGCGAACACCGGGGAGCTGTTTTTT
CASSKRSGTANTGELFF
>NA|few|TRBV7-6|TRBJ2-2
TGTGCCAGCAGCTTAGCGTTCACACGGAACACCGGGGAGCTGTTTTTT
CASSLAFTRNTGELFF
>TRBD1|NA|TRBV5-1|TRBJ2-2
TGCGCCAGCAGCTTAAGAGGACAGGGGCGGAACACCGGGGAGCTGTTTTTT
CASSLRGQGRNTGELFF
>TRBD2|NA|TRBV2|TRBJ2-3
TGTGCCAGCAAAAGATGGACTAGCGGGGGAGGTACAGATACGCAGTATTTT
CASKRWTSGGGTDTQYF
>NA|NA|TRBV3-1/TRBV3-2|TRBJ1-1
TGTGCCAGCAGCCAAGGTCCGGTGGCTGAAGCTTTCTTT
CASSQGPVAEAFF
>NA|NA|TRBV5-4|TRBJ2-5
TGTGCCAGCAGCTTCTCTAGTCTGGAGACCCAGTACTTC
CASSFSSLETQYF
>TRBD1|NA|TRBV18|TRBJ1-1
TGTGCCAGCTCTGAGGACAGGGTGTGGATGAACACTGAAGCTTTCTTT
CASSEDRVWMNTEAFF
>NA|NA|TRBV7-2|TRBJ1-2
TGTGCCAGCACCTTGGGACTTTACTATGGCTACACCTTC
CASTLGLYYGYTF
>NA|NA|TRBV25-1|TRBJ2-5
TGTGCCAGCAGCGGGACATACCAAGAGACCCAGTACTTC
CASSGTYQETQYF
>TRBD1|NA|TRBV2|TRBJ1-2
TGTGCCAGCGTCCGGACAGGTGCGGATTCGGGAGGCTACACCTTC
CASVRTGADSGGYTF
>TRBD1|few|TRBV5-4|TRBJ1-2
TGTGCCAGCAGCTCTCCGACAGGGGAGAGGAGCTATGGCTACACCTTC
CASSSPTGERSYGYTF
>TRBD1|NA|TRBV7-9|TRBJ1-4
TGTGCCAGCAGCCCTCGGGACAGCTTTAATGAAAAACTGTTTTTT
CASSPRDSFNEKLFF
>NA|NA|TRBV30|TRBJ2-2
TGTGCCTGGAGGCAACAGGGAGTCGGGGAGCTGTTTTTT
CAWRQQGVGELFF
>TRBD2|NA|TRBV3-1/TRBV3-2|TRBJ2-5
TGTGCCAGCAGCCAAGATTTGGCGGGGGGGCCTCGGGAGACCCAGTACTTC
CASSQDLAGGPRETQYF
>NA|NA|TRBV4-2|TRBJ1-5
TGTGCCAGCAGCCAAGATTACACTCAGGATCAGCCCCAGCATTTT
CASSQDYTQDQPQHF
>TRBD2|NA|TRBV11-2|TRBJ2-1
TGTGCCAGCAGCTCCCGGGTCGGGGGGGCCCTCCGGGAGCAGTTCTTC
CASSSRVGGALREQFF
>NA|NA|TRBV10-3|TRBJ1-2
TGTGCCATCAGTGAGTCGCGCGGGGGCGAAGGTAATGGCTACACCTTC
CAISESRGGEGNGYTF
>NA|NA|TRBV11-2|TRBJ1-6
TGTGCCAGCAGCTTAGGTAGTAAGGGGTCACCCCTCCACTTT
CASSLGSKGSPLHF
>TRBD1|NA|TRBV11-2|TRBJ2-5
TGTGCCAGCAGCTACCGGGACAGGGTAGTTGAGACCCAGTACTTC
CASSYRDRVVETQYF
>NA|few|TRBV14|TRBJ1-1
TGTGCCAGCAGCCACATGGGAGTTGAAGCTTTCTTT
CASSHMGVEAFF
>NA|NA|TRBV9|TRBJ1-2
TGTGCCAGCACCGCTACCTCCAATACGGGGGGCTACACCTTC
CASTATSNTGGYTF
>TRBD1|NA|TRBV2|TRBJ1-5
TGTGCCAGCAGTGTAGACGTTCGTTCCGGGACAGGGAATCGGCAGCCCCAGCATTTT
CASSVDVRSGTGNRQPQHF
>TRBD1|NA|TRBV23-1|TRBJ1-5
TGCGCCATCGACCCGGACAGGGACGGTCAGCCCCAGCATTTT
CAIDPDRDGQPQHF
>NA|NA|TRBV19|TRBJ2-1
TGTGCCAGTAGTACTCCAGGAAGAACGATCGACAATGAGCAGTTCTTC
CASSTPGRTIDNEQFF
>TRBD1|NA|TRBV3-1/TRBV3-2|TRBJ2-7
TGTGCCAGCAGCTTACGACGACAGGGCCCCTACGAGCAGTACTTC
CASSLRRQGPYEQYF
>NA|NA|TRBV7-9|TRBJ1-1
TGTGCCAGCAGCTTACTTCTAGATACAGAAGCTTTCTTT
CASSLLLDTEAFF
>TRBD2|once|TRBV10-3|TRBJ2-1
TGTGCCATCAGGCCAGGACTAGCGGGGGGGCCGGGTGAGCAGTTCTTC
CAIRPGLAGGPGEQFF
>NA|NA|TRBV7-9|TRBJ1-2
TGTGCCAGCAGCTTCGGGGGAGACTATGGCTACACCTTC
CASSFGGDYGYTF
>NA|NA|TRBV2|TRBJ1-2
TGTGCCAGCGGGAGACTCCCAGGATATGGCTACACCTTC
CASGRLPGYGYTF
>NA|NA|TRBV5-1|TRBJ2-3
TGCGCCAGCAGCCCCCCCTCTGGCACAGATACGCAGTATTTT
CASSPPSGTDTQYF
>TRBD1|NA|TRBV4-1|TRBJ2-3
TGCGCCAGCAGCCTACAGGGGGCGAGCACAGATACGCAGTATTTT
CASSLQGASTDTQYF
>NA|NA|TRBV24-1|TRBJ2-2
NA
CATSDLGGLRAGELFF
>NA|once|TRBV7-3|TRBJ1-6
TGTGCCAGCAGCTCCTCAGGGGCGAGCTCCTATAATTCACCCCTCCACTTT
CASSSSGASSYNSPLHF
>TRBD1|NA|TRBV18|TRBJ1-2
TGTGCCAGCTCACCGTCGTCGCAGGGGGCGATTTGGGGCTACACCTTC
CASSPSSQGAIWGYTF
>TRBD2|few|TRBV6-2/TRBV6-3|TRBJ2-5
TGTGCCAGCAGTAAACGGGGGGGGGCCTGGCAAGAGACCCAGTACTTC
CASSKRGGAWQETQYF
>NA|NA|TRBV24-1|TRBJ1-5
TGTGCCACCAGTGATGCAGAAAGCAATCAGCCCCAGCATTTT
CATSDAESNQPQHF
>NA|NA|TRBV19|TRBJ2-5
TGTGCCAGCAGGGGAGGGACCACCTGGGAGACCCAGTACTTC
CASRGGTTWETQYF
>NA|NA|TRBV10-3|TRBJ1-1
TGTGCCATCAGTGAGCACGGGAAAGACACTGAAGCTTTCTTT
CAISEHGKDTEAFF
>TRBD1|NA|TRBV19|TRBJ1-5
TGTGCCAGTAGTACGACAGGGGGCAGGGGCAATCAGCCCCAGCATTTT
CASSTTGGRGNQPQHF
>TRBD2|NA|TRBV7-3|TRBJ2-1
TGTGCCAGCAGCGTGTGGACTAGCGGGGGGGCCTATAATGAGCAGTTCTTC
CASSVWTSGGAYNEQFF
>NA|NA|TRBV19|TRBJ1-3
TGTGCCAGTAGTATTGGGCAGGTCTCTGGAAACACCATATATTTT
CASSIGQVSGNTIYF
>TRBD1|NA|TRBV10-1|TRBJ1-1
TGCGCCAGCAGTGAGTCGACAGGGAAGTCTCTGGCTTTCTTT
CASSESTGKSLAFF
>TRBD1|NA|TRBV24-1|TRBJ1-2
TGTGCCACCAGTGATTTCCAAAACAGGGGTATGAACTATGGCTACACCTTC
CATSDFQNRGMNYGYTF
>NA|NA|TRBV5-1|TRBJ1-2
TGCGCCAGCTCTCGTGGGGGGGGCTCTAACTATGGCTACACCTTC
CASSRGGGSNYGYTF
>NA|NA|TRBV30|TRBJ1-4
TGTGCCTGGAGTGTAGCGGTCTGGGAAAAACTGTTTTTT
CAWSVAVWEKLFF
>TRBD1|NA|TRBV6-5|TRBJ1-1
TGTGCCAGCAGTTATACAGGGGGCACTGAAGCTTTCTTT
CASSYTGGTEAFF
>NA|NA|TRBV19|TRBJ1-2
TGTGCCAGTACCCTACAAGCGGAGCAGCACTATGGCTACACCTTC
CASTLQAEQHYGYTF
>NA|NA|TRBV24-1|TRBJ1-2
TGTGCCACCAGTGATTGGAGCAGCAAGTATGGCTACACCTTC
CATSDWSSKYGYTF
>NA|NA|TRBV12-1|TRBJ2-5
TGTGCCAGCAGCTTAGGGAGGGTTGAGACCCAGTACTTC
CASSLGRVETQYF
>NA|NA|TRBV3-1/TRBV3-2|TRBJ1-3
TGTGCCAGCAGCCTTCAGGCGGGAAACACCATATATTTT
CASSLQAGNTIYF